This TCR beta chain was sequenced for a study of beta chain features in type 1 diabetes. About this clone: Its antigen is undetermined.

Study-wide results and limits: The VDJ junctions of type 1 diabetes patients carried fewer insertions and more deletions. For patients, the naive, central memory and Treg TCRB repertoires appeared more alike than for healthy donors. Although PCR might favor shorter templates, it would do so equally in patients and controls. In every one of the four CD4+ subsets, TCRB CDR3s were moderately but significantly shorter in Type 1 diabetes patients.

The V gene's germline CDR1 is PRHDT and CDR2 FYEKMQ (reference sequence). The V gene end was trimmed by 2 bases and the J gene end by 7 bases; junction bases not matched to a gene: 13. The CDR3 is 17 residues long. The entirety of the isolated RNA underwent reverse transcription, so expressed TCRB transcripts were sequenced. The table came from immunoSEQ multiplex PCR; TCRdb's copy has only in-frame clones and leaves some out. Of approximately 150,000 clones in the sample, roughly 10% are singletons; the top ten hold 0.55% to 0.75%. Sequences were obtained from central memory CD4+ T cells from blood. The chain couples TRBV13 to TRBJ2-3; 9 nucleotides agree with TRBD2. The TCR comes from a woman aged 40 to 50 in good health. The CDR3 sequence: CASSLSNAGGIFYTQYF. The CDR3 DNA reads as TGTGCCAGCAGCTTAAGCAACGCGGGGGGGATCTTCTATACGCAGTATTTT.